This T cell receptor (beta chain) was captured in a study of blood T cell repertoires in COVID-19. The CDR3 totals 14 residues. Germline V gene data show CDR1 as LNHDA and CDR2 as SQIVND (reference sequence). V lost 3 bases to trimming and J lost 3 bases, with 12 bases between them. This clone was counted between two and nine times. TCRdb keeps only in-frame clones here, not all; method: immunoSEQ multiplex PCR. The sample has a few hundred thousand clones; approximately 84% are singletons. Participant reports of clinical history set cohort assignment. The sequenced sample consisted of PBMCs or T cells enriched from blood (not recorded which). V gene TRBV19 combines with J gene TRBJ2-7, with D possibly TRBD1 on 5 matching bases. This TCR came from a man aged 50 to 60 who had recovered from COVID-19. CDR3 sequence (DNA): TGTGCCAGTAGTATTACAGGCATAAACTACGAGCAGTACTTC. Protein sequence: CASSITGINYEQYF.